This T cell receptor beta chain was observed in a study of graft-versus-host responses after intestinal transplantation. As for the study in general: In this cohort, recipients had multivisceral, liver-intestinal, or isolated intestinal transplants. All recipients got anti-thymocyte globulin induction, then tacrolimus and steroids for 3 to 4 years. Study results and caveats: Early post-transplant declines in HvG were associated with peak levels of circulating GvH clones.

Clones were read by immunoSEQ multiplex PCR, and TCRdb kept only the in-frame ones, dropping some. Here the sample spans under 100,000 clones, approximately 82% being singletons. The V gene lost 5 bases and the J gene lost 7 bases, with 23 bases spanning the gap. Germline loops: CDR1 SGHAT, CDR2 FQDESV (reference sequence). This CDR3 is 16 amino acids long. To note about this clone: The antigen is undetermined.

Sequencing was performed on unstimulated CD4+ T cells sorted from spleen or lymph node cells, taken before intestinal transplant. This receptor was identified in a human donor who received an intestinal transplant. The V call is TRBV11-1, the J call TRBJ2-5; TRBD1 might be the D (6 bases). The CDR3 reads CASSGTGRVRTTTQYF. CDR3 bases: TGTGCCAGCAGCGGAACAGGGAGAGTCAGGACAACGACCCAGTACTTC.